The rows below give T cell receptor beta chains drawn from one sample of a study of blood T cells in healthy people across ages. From the 5' RACE reads, TCRdb called clonotypes with MiXCR, one entry per CDR3 protein. The profile covers hundreds of thousands of distinct CDR3 sequences, with more than 20% appearing a single time and under 4% taken by the ten largest. The material sequenced was blood. The receptors derive from a man in his 70s in good health. The CDR3 runs from the conserved cysteine through the conserved F or W. D genes are given only for firm matches. Expanded clones get a size class; other rows say once, few or many, or leave the size out.

clone_size j_call d_call v_call cdr3_aa cdr3_nt
few TRBJ2-7 - TRBV27 CASSDTGTGYEQYF TGTGCCAGCAGTGATACCGGGACCGGTTACGAGCAGTACTTC
- TRBJ1-2 - TRBV20-1 CSARRRTWSYTF TGCAGTGCCAGACGACGGACTTGGAGCTACACCTTC
- TRBJ1-5 TRBD1 TRBV20-1 CSAITDRNQPQHF TGCAGTGCTATCACGGACAGGAATCAGCCCCAGCATTTT
- TRBJ2-1 TRBD2 TRBV29-1 CSLGGRAYNEQFF TGCAGCCTAGGAGGGAGGGCCTACAATGAGCAGTTCTTC
few TRBJ2-3 - TRBV7-2 CASSLAGPYNTDTQYF TGTGCCAGCAGCTTAGCAGGCCCTTATAACACAGATACGCAGTATTTT
- TRBJ2-7 TRBD2 TRBV7-8 CASSFPQATGTSGYEQYF TGTGCCAGCAGCTTCCCCCAGGCGACCGGGACTAGCGGGTACGAGCAGTACTTC
- TRBJ2-3 TRBD1 TRBV20-1 CSARDDRGPTDTQYF TGCAGTGCTAGAGATGACAGGGGGCCGACAGATACGCAGTATTTT
- TRBJ2-1 - TRBV4-1 CASSLGNVGSYNEQFF TGCGCCAGCAGCCTCGGCAACGTCGGCTCCTACAATGAGCAGTTCTTC
- TRBJ2-1 TRBD1 TRBV7-9 CASSSTLTGAKNEQFF TGTGCCAGCAGCTCAACCCTGACAGGGGCAAAAAATGAGCAGTTCTTC
- TRBJ1-2 TRBD1 TRBV19 CASSEDRGRGYGYTF TGTGCCAGTAGTGAAGACAGGGGGCGCGGCTATGGCTACACCTTC
few TRBJ2-5 TRBD2 TRBV12-3/TRBV12-4 CASSLRLAGGEETQYF TGTGCCAGCAGTTTAAGGTTAGCGGGAGGAGAAGAGACCCAGTACTTC
few TRBJ2-7 TRBD2 TRBV6-6 CASSHGTSGTFYEQYF TGTGCCAGCAGTCACGGGACTAGCGGGACCTTCTACGAGCAGTACTTC
once TRBJ1-1 - TRBV3-1 CASVPGGDTEAFF TGTGCCAGCGTTCCGGGTGGGGACACTGAAGCTTTCTTT
few TRBJ2-6 - TRBV4-1 CASSQDTDTGANVLTF TGCGCCAGCAGCCAAGACACGGACACTGGGGCCAACGTCCTGACTTTC
few TRBJ2-5 - TRBV6-2/TRBV6-3 CASSYSTGAQGRIETQYF TGTGCCAGCAGTTACTCGACGGGCGCCCAGGGTAGGATAGAGACCCAGTACTTC
- TRBJ1-2 TRBD1 TRBV3-1 CASSPGQGATRGYTF TGTGCCAGCAGCCCAGGACAGGGGGCGACTCGAGGCTACACCTTC
- TRBJ2-1 - TRBV5-8 CASSLEGRAYNEQFF TGTGCCAGCAGCTTGGAGGGAAGAGCTTACAATGAGCAGTTCTTC
- TRBJ1-1 - TRBV29-1 CSATRGLGAFF TGCAGCGCTACCCGAGGGTTGGGAGCTTTCTTT
few TRBJ2-7 TRBD2 TRBV3-1 CASSQSGLAGYEQYF TGTGCCAGCAGCCAGTCGGGACTAGCGGGCTACGAGCAGTACTTC
many TRBJ2-7 TRBD1 TRBV6-1 CASSERTGYPYEQYF TGTGCCAGCAGTGAGCGGACAGGTTACCCCTACGAGCAGTACTTC
few TRBJ2-1 - TRBV20-1 CSARKATYNEQFF TGCAGTGCTAGAAAAGCGACCTACAATGAGCAGTTCTTC
many TRBJ2-5 TRBD2 TRBV7-9 CASSVWTSGRGETQYF TGTGCCAGCAGCGTATGGACTAGCGGGAGAGGAGAGACCCAGTACTTC
many TRBJ2-1 TRBD2 TRBV24-1 CATSGRTSGSNEQFF TGTGCCACCAGTGGACGCACTAGCGGATCCAATGAGCAGTTCTTC
- TRBJ1-2 TRBD1 TRBV28 CASSTVGQGYGYTF TGTGCCAGCAGCACAGTGGGACAGGGCTATGGCTACACCTTC
- TRBJ1-4 - TRBV12-3/TRBV12-4 CASSLKGGEKLFF TGTGCCAGCAGTTTAAAAGGGGGTGAAAAACTGTTTTTT
few TRBJ2-7 - TRBV20-1 CSASIAGRLLYEQYF TGCAGTGCTAGTATCGCAGGCAGACTCCTCTACGAGCAGTACTTC
once TRBJ2-3 - TRBV28 CASSLRDRTDTQYF TGTGCCAGCAGTTTGAGGGATCGAACAGATACGCAGTATTTT
few TRBJ2-1 TRBD2 TRBV12-3/TRBV12-4 CASSRGLAGDGEQFF TGTGCCAGCAGCCGGGGACTAGCGGGAGATGGTGAACAGTTCTTC
many TRBJ2-5 - TRBV29-1 CSVDGTSQETQYF TGCAGCGTTGATGGGACAAGCCAAGAGACCCAGTACTTC
- TRBJ1-1 TRBD1 TRBV10-3 CAISEGGGLGNTEAFF TGTGCCATCAGTGAAGGGGGCGGCTTGGGGAACACTGAAGCTTTCTTT
few TRBJ2-3 - TRBV29-1 CSVAGTPQVPDTQYF TGCAGCGTCGCTGGGACACCTCAAGTCCCAGATACGCAGTATTTT
few TRBJ2-7 - TRBV12-3/TRBV12-4 CASSFLLSYEQYF TGTGCCAGCAGTTTTCTACTCTCCTACGAGCAGTACTTC
- TRBJ2-5 TRBD2 TRBV7-9 CASSSLAGGGSWETQYF TGTGCCAGCAGCTCCCTAGCGGGGGGAGGCTCCTGGGAGACCCAGTACTTC
few TRBJ2-1 - TRBV3-1 CATERGQNNEQFF TGTGCCACCGAGAGAGGACAAAACAATGAGCAGTTCTTC
- TRBJ2-7 - TRBV20-1 CSARGRRESEQYF TGCAGTGCTAGAGGGAGGAGGGAAAGCGAGCAGTACTTC
- TRBJ2-1 TRBD2 TRBV4-2 CASSQKPSASGGFENEQFF TGTGCCAGCAGCCAAAAACCGTCGGCTAGCGGGGGGTTTGAGAATGAGCAGTTCTTC
- TRBJ2-1 - TRBV7-9 CASSFGGLNEQFF TGTGCCAGCAGCTTCGGCGGGCTCAATGAGCAGTTCTTC
- TRBJ2-5 - TRBV11-2 CASSPWGETQYF TGTGCCAGCAGCCCCTGGGGGGAGACCCAGTACTTC
- TRBJ2-1 TRBD2 TRBV29-1 CSVEERASGNSNNEQFF TGCAGCGTTGAAGAGAGGGCTAGCGGGAACTCAAACAATGAGCAGTTCTTC
many TRBJ2-7 TRBD1 TRBV4-1 CASSQVDRASYEQYF TGCGCCAGCAGCCAAGTCGACAGGGCCTCCTACGAGCAGTACTTC
- TRBJ2-4 - TRBV15 CATSRDYKGSNIQYF TGTGCCACCAGCAGAGATTATAAAGGGTCGAACATTCAGTACTTC